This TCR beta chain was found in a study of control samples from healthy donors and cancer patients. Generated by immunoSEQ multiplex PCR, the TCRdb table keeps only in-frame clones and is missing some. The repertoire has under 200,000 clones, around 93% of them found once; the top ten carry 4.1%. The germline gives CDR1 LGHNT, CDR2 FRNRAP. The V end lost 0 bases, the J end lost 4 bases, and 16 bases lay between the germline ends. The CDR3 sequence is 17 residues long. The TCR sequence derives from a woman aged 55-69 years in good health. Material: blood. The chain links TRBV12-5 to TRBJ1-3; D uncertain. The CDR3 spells CASGLVPTPRRGNTIYF. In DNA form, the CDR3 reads TGTGCTAGTGGTTTGGTCCCGACACCCCGCCGGGGAAACACCATATATTTT.